These 12 T cell receptor beta chains were sequenced from one sample in a study of OX40 agonist ivuxolimab in advanced cancers. Only in-frame clones appear in the TCRdb table, and some are missing; sequencing was by immunoSEQ multiplex PCR. This sample yields tens of thousands of clones, of which about 90% are seen a single time; around 0.51% belongs to the top ten. This specimen consisted of CD4+ or CD8+ T cells sorted from blood, obtained in a trial of the OX40 agonist ivuxolimab. The source of these receptors is an adult with an advanced solid tumor such as melanoma, head and neck, liver or kidney cancer.

The rearrangement joins TRBV6-1 to TRBJ2-1; 8 bases line up with TRBD1. The CDR3 is 15 amino acids. CDR1 and CDR2 from the germline V gene are MNHNS and SASEGT. V trimming: 4 bases; J trimming: 6 bases; junction bases outside the gene matches: 8. CDR3 amino acids: CASSGTGIRLNEQFF. CDR3 DNA sequence: TGTGCCAGCAGTGGGACAGGGATCCGCCTCAATGAGCAGTTCTTC.

The chain joins TRBV25-1 to TRBJ1-2; 9 bases are a match to TRBD1. V gave up 6 bases and J gave up 1 base; unmatched junction bases: 9. Germline CDR1 reads MGHDK; CDR2 reads SYGVNS. The CDR3 length is 16 residues. The CDR3 region is CASSEGQGDDNYGYTF. DNA of the CDR3: TGTGCCAGCAGCGAGGGACAGGGAGACGATAACTATGGCTACACCTTC.

This sequence joins TRBV2 and TRBJ2-6, with D hard to call. The V gene lost 5 bases and the J gene lost 0 bases, with 8 bases spanning the gap. Germline CDR1 reads SNHLY; CDR2 reads FYNNEI. This CDR3 has 15 amino acids. CDR3 sequence (DNA): TGTGCCAGCAGTAAACAAGTCTCTGGGGCCAACGTCCTGACTTTC. Its translation is CASSKQVSGANVLTF.

The chain uses TRBV15 and TRBJ2-1; 10 nucleotides align to TRBD1. With 1 base clipped from V and 6 bases from J, the junction kept 12 bases outside the gene matches. This CDR3 spans 18 amino acids. Germline V gene sequence: CDR1 LNHNV, CDR2 YYDKDF (reference sequence). The CDR3 DNA follows: TGTGCCACCAGCAGAGGGGCAGACAGGGGGCGCTTGGGCAATGAGCAGTTCTTC. This translates into CATSRGADRGRLGNEQFF.

The V and J genes are TRBV5-1 and TRBJ2-3, with 8 positions matching TRBD1. With V trimmed by 4 bases and J by 1 base, 5 bases remained unmatched. CDR3 size: 15 residues. Per the germline V gene, CDR1 is SGHRS and CDR2 is YFSETQ. As DNA, the CDR3 is TGCGCCAGCAGCATCCCGACAGGGGGCACAGATACGCAGTATTTT. Encoded protein: CASSIPTGGTDTQYF.

The CDR3 spells CASSRTYEQYF. The CDR3 DNA is TGTGCCAGCAGCCGGACCTACGAGCAGTACTTC. The chain joins TRBV7-2 to TRBJ2-7; D not certain. The V end was cut by 5 bases, the J end by 2 bases, with 4 bases between. Germline V gene lookup returns CDR1 SGHTA and CDR2 FQGNSA. The CDR3 has 11 residues.

The chain is built from TRBV7-9 and TRBJ1-1; D is ambiguous. CDR3 length equals 14 residues. Trimming removed 3 bases at V and 8 bases at J, with 16 bases between. Per the germline V gene, CDR1 is SEHNR and CDR2 is FQNEAQ (reference sequence). The CDR3 DNA sequence: TGTGCCAGCAGCTTCTTGAAAAGCGGTCAAGAAGCTTTCTTT. Protein: CASSFLKSGQEAFF.

V is TRBV2 and J is TRBJ2-7; no firm D call. Germline V gene sequence: CDR1 SNHLY, CDR2 FYNNEI. The CDR3 is made up of 14 amino acids. V lost 4 bases and J lost 3, with 13 bases in between. CDR3 in amino acids: CASSVTGMGYEQYF. The CDR3 DNA sequence: TGTGCCAGCAGTGTCACCGGAATGGGCTACGAGCAGTACTTC.

The genes are TRBV28 and TRBJ1-5, with 9 bases matching TRBD1. J was trimmed by 7 bases and V by 4 bases; bases with no gene match: 8. In germline, CDR1 is MDHEN, CDR2 SYDVKM. The CDR3 has 15 amino acids. This CDR3 reads CASSSGQGVWQPQHF. CDR3 in DNA: TGTGCCAGCAGTTCGGGACAGGGTGTTTGGCAGCCCCAGCATTTT.

The rearrangement uses TRBV6-1 and TRBJ2-7; D not resolved. This CDR3 comprises 10 residues. With 11 bases removed from V and 4 bases from J, the gap between germline ends came to 9 bases. Germline V lookup: CDR1 MNHNS, CDR2 SASEGT. The CDR3 reads CAAAQYEQYF. CDR3 nucleotides: TGTGCCGCGGCCCAGTACGAGCAGTACTTC.

V usage is TRBV6-5 and J usage is TRBJ2-7; 8 nucleotides align to TRBD1. V lost 6 bases to trimming and J lost 3 bases; unmatched junction nucleotides: 7. The CDR3 contains 14 residues. From germline, CDR1 is MNHEY and CDR2 SVGAGI. The CDR3 loop reads CASRDSGQGYEQYF. The CDR3, as DNA: TGTGCCAGCAGAGACTCCGGACAGGGCTACGAGCAGTACTTC.

This chain connects TRBV11-3 to TRBJ2-7; 7 nucleotides align to TRBD2. Trimming removed 4 bases from V and 2 bases from J; junction bases left unmatched: 2. Germline-derived CDR1 and CDR2 are SGHNT and YENEEA. The CDR3 sequence is 13 residues long. The CDR3 DNA is TGTGCCAGCAGCTCAAGCGGGACCTACGAGCAGTACTTC. It encodes CASSSSGTYEQYF.